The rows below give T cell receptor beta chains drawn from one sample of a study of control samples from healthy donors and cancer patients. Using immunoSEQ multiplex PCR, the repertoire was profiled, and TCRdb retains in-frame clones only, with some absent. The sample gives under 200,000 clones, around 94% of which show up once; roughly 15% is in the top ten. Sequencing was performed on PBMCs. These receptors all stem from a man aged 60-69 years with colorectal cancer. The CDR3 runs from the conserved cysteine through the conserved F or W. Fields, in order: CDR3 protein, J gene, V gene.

CASSLNDRGKNTGELFF,TRBJ2-2,TRBV11-3
CASSPDSGGTGELFF,TRBJ2-2,TRBV18
CASSFMDRSNQPQHF,TRBJ1-5,TRBV2
CASSVGQGLNTEAFF,TRBJ1-1,TRBV25-1
CASSFGTLSYEQYF,TRBJ2-7,TRBV5-4
CASSQDLDSYEQYF,TRBJ2-7,TRBV4-1
CASSLSPGQETQYF,TRBJ2-5,TRBV11-1
CASSSKRPEFQETQYF,TRBJ2-5,TRBV21-1
CASSQRTHEKGSGNTIYF,TRBJ1-3,TRBV23-1
CASSQTGLNTEAFF,TRBJ1-1,TRBV3-1/TRBV3-2
CASSQMVTNTEAFF,TRBJ1-1,TRBV7-2
CASSLKQGGDSGANVLTF,TRBJ2-6,TRBV5-1
CARGARGQYF,TRBJ2-7,TRBV6-5
CASAPGNTEAFF,TRBJ1-1,TRBV19
CSASIGGSTGNYGYTF,TRBJ1-2,TRBV20-1
CASSLGNEQFF,TRBJ2-1,TRBV7-9
CASSDKDRDLGETQYF,TRBJ2-5,TRBV11-1
CASSSSGHGGNQPQHF,TRBJ1-5,TRBV27
CASSQGTPAAAFF,TRBJ1-1,TRBV3-1/TRBV3-2
CASSAQGRGGINSPLHF,TRBJ1-6,TRBV6-1
CASSLTRKGAQHF,TRBJ1-5,TRBV3-1/TRBV3-2